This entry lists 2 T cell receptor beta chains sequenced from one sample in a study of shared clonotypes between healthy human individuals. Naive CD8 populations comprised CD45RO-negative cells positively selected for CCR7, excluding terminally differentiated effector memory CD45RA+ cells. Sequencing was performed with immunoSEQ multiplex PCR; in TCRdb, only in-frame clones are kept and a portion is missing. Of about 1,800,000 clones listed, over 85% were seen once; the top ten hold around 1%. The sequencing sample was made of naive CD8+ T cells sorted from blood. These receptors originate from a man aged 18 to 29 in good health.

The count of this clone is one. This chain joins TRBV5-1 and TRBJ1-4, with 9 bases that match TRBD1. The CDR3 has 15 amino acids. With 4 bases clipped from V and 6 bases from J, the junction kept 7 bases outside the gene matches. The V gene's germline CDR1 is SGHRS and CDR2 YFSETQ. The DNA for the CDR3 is TGCGCCAGCAGCCCGGACAGGGGACCCGATGAAAAACTGTTTTTT. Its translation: CASSPDRGPDEKLFF.

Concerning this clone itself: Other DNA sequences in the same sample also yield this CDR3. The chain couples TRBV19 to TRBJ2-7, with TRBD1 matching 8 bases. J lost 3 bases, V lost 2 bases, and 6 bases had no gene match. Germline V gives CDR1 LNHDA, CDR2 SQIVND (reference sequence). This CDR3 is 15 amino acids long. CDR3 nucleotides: TGTGCCAGTAGTATATCTGGACAGGGTGTCTACGAGCAGTACTTC. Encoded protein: CASSISGQGVYEQYF.